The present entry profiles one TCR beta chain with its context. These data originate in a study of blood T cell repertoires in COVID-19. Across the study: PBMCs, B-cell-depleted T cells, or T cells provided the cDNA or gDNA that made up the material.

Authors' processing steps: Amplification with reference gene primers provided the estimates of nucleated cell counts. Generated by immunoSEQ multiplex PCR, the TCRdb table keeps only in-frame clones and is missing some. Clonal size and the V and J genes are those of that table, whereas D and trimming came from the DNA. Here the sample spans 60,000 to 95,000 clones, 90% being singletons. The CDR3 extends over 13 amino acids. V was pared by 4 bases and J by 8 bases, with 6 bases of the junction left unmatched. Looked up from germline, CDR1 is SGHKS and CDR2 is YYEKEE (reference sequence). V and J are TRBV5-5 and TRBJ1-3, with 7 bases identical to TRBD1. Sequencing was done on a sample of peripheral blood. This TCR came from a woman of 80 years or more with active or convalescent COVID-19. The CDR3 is CASSNRGVDTIYF. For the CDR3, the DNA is TGTGCCAGCAGCAACAGGGGAGTAGACACCATATATTTT. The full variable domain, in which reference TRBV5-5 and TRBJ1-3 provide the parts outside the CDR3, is DAGVTQSPTHLIKTRGQQVTLRCSPISGHKSVSWYQQVLGQGPQFIFQYYEKEERGRGNFPDRFSARQFPNYSSELNVNALLLGDSALYLCASSNRGVDTIYFGEGSWLTVV.